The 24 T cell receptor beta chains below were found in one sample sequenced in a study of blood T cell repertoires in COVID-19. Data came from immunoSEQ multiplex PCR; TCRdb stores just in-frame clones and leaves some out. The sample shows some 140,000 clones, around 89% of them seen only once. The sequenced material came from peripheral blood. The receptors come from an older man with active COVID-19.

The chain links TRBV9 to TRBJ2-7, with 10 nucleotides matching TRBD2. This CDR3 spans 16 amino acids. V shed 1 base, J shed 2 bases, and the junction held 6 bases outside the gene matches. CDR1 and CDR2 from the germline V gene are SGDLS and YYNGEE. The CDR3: CASSVKGLAGAYEQYF. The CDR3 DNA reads TGTGCCAGCAGCGTAAAAGGGCTAGCGGGGGCCTACGAGCAGTACTTC.

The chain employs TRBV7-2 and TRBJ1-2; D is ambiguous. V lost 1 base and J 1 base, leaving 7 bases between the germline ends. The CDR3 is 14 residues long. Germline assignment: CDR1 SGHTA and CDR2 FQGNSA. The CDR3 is CASSLVEGNYGYTF. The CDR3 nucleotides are TGTGCCAGCAGCTTAGTGGAGGGTAACTATGGCTACACCTTC.

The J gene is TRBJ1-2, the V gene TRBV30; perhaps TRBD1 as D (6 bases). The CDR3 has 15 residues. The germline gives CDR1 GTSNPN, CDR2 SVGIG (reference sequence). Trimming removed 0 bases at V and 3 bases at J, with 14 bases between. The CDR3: CAWSVRRAGDYGYTF. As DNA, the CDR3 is TGTGCCTGGAGTGTACGACGGGCAGGGGACTATGGCTACACCTTC.

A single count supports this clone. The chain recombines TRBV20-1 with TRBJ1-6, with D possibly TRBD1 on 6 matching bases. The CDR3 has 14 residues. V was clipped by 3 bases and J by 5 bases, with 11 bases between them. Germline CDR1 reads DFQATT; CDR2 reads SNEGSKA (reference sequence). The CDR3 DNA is TGCAGTGCTAGTCAGGGGAAAGATAATTCACCCCTCCACTTT. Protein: CSASQGKDNSPLHF.

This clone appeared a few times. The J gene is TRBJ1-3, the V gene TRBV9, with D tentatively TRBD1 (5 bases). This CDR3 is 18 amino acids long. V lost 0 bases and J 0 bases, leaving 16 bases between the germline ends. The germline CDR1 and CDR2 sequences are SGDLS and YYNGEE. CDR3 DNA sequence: TGTGCCAGCAGCGTAGAGGGGCAGACAATGTTCTCTGGAAACACCATATATTTT. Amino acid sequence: CASSVEGQTMFSGNTIYF.

Here the CDR3 reads CASSLDVSPTNYGYTF. The CDR3, as DNA: TGTGCCAGCAGCTTGGATGTGAGTCCTACTAACTATGGCTACACCTTC. The chain recombines TRBV5-4 with TRBJ1-2; D is unclear. The CDR3 length is 16 residues. V lost 0 bases, J lost 0 bases, and 12 bases lay in between. CDR1 is SGHNT and CDR2 is YYREEE in the germline V gene (reference sequence).

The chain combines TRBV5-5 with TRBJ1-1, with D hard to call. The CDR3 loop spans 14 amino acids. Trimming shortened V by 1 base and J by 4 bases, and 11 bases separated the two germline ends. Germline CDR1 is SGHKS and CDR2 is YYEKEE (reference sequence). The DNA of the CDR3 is TGTGCCAGCAGCTTGCGACTTGCCCCCACTGAAGCTTTCTTT. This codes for CASSLRLAPTEAFF.

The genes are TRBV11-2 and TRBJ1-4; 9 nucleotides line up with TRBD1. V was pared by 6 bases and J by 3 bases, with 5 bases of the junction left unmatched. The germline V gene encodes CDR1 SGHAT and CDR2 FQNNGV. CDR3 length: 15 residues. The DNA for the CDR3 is TGTGCCAGCAGGTTGACAGGGGGAGCTAATGAAAAACTGTTTTTT. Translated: CASRLTGGANEKLFF.

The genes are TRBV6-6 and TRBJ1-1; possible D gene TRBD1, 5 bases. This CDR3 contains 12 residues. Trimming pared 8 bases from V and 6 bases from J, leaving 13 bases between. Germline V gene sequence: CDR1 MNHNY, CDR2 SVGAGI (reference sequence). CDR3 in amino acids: CASAGNIPEAFF. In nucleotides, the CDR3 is TGTGCCAGCGCAGGGAACATCCCTGAAGCTTTCTTT.

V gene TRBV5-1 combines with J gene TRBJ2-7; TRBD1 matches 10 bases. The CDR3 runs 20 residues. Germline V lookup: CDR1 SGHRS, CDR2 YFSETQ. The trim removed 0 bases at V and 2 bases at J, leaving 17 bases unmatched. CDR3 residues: CASSLGRMGTGVTPAYEQYF. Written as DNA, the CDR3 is TGCGCCAGCAGCTTGGGTAGGATGGGGACAGGGGTCACTCCGGCCTACGAGCAGTACTTC.

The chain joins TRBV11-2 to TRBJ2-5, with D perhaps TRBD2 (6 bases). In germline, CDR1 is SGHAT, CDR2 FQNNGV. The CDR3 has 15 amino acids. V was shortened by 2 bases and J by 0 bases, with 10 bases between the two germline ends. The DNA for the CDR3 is TGTGCCAGCAGCTTAATCTGGACTAACCAAGAGACCCAGTACTTC. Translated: CASSLIWTNQETQYF.

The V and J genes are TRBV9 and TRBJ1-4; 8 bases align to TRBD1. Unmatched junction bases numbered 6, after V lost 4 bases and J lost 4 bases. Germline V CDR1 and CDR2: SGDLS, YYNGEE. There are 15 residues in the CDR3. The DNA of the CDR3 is TGTGCCAGCAGCCCTCGGACAGGGCTTAATGAAAAACTGTTTTTT. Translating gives CASSPRTGLNEKLFF.

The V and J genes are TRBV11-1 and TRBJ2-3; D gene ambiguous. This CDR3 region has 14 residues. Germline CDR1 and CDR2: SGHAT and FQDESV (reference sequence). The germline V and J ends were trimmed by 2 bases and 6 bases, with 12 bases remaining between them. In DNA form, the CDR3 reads TGTGCCAGCAGCTTAAGCAGAAACGGGGATACGCAGTATTTT. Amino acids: CASSLSRNGDTQYF.

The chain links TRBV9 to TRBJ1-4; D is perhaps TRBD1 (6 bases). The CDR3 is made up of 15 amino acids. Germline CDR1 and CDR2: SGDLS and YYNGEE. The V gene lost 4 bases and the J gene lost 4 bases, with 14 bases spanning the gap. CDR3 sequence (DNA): TGTGCCAGCAGCCCTCGGACAGTCAGTAATGAAAAACTGTTTTTT. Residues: CASSPRTVSNEKLFF.

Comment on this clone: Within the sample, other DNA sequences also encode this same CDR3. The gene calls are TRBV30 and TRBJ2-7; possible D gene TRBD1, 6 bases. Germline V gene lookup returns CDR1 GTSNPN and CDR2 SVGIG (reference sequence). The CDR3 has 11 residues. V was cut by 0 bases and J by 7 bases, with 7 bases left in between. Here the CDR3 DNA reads TGTGCCTGGAGTGTAGGGGGAGAGCAGTACTTC. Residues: CAWSVGGEQYF.

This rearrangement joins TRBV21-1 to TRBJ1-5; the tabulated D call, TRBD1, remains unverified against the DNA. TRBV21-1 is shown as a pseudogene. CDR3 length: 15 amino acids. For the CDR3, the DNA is TGTGCCAGCAGCAAGGCACAGGGGGGCAATCAGCCCCAGCATTTT. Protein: CASSKAQGGNQPQHF.

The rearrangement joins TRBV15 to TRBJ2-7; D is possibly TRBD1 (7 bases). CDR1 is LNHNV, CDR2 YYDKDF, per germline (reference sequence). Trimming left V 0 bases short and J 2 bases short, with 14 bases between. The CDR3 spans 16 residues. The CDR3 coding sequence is TGTGCCACCAGCAGAGATGGGGGGACAGCACCCTACGAGCAGTACTTC. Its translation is CATSRDGGTAPYEQYF.

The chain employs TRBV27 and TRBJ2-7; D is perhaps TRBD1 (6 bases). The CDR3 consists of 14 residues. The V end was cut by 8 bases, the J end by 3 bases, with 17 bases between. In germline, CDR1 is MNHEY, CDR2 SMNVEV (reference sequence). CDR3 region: CASGESLDSYEQYF. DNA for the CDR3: TGTGCCAGCGGCGAGTCGTTGGACAGCTACGAGCAGTACTTC.

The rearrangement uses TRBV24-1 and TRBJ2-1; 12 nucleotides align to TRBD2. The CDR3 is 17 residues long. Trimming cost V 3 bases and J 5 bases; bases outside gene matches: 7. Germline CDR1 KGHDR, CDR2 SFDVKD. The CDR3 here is CATSDPGLAGKNNEQFF. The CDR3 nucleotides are TGTGCCACCAGTGATCCAGGACTAGCGGGAAAAAACAATGAGCAGTTCTTC.

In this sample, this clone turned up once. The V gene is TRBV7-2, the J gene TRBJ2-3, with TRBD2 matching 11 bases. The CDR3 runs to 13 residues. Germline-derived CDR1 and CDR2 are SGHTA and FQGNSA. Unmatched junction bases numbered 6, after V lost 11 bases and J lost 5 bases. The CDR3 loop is CASRTSGQDTQYF. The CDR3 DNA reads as TGTGCCTCACGGACTAGCGGGCAAGATACGCAGTATTTT.

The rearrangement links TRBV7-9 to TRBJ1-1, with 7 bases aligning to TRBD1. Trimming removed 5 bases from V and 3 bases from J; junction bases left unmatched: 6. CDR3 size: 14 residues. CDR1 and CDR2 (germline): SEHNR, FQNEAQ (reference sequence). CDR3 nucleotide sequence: TGTGCCAGCAGCGAGGGGGCGGACTACACTGAAGCTTTCTTT. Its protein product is CASSEGADYTEAFF.

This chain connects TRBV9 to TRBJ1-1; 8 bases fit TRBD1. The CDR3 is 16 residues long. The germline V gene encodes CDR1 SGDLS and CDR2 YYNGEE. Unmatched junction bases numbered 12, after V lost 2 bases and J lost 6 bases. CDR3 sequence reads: CASSVATDREVPEAFF. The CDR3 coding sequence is TGTGCCAGCAGCGTCGCCACGGACAGGGAAGTCCCTGAAGCTTTCTTT.

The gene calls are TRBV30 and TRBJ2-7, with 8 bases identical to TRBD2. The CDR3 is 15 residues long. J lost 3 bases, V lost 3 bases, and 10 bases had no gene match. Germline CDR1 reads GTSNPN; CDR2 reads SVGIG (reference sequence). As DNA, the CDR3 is TGTGCCTGGAGCGCAAGCGGGAGCGGCTACTACGAGCAGTACTTC. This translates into CAWSASGSGYYEQYF.

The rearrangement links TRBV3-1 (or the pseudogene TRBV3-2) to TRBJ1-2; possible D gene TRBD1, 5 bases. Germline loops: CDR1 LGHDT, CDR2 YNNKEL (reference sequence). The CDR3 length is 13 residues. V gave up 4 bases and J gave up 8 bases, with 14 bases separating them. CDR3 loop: CASSLLPREGYTF. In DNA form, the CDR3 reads TGTGCCAGCAGCCTACTCCCCAGGGAAGGCTACACCTTC.